This is a list of T cell receptor beta chains from one sample in a study of human T cells and chemical hapten exposure. TCRdb analysed the RACE reads with MiXCR anew, one entry per CDR3 protein. The sample yields about 120,000 distinct CDR3 sequences, approximately 13% seen once. Sequencing was performed on whole blood, taken in connection with sensitization to the hapten diphenylcyclopropenone (DPC). These receptors came from a woman younger than 30 with alopecia areata. Some clones in this sample may be carry-over from other donors' samples. Both conserved end residues are trimmed from each CDR3.

j_call: TRBJ2-1; v_call: TRBV5-1; cdr3_aa: ASSLDPGVNNEQF
j_call: TRBJ1-6; v_call: TRBV5-1; cdr3_aa: ASSLEGQDDSPLH
j_call: TRBJ1-5; v_call: TRBV12-3/TRBV12-4; cdr3_aa: ASRDLNQPQH
j_call: TRBJ1-2; v_call: TRBV5-1; cdr3_aa: ASSPTSGRVNYGYT
j_call: TRBJ2-3; v_call: TRBV2; cdr3_aa: ASSDSQERTDTQY
j_call: TRBJ1-1; v_call: TRBV29-1; cdr3_aa: SVPGQAMMNTEAF
j_call: TRBJ2-7; v_call: TRBV6-2/TRBV6-3; cdr3_aa: ASSYRTGLSYEQY
j_call: TRBJ1-6; v_call: TRBV6-5; cdr3_aa: ASRRYSGNSPLH
j_call: TRBJ1-3; v_call: TRBV7-9; cdr3_aa: ASSRGQRTGNTIY
j_call: TRBJ2-3; v_call: TRBV2; cdr3_aa: ASSDGMADTQY
j_call: TRBJ1-2; v_call: TRBV6-2/TRBV6-3; cdr3_aa: ASSSTGAGYGYT
j_call: TRBJ1-6; v_call: TRBV7-9; cdr3_aa: ASSLVAALQGAPYNSPLH
j_call: TRBJ2-1; v_call: TRBV30; cdr3_aa: ACDRDRDYNEQF
j_call: TRBJ2-1; v_call: TRBV4-3; cdr3_aa: ASSQEPRLEQF
j_call: TRBJ1-3; v_call: TRBV6-1; cdr3_aa: ASSPSPTPGQTGNTIY
j_call: TRBJ1-3; v_call: TRBV18; cdr3_aa: ASSVDRAGNTIY
j_call: TRBJ2-1; v_call: TRBV12-3/TRBV12-4; cdr3_aa: ASSEPDFTARNEQF
j_call: TRBJ2-7; v_call: TRBV29-1; cdr3_aa: SVSTSGAYEQY
j_call: TRBJ2-5; v_call: TRBV29-1; cdr3_aa: SVAPRQQETQY
j_call: TRBJ2-1; v_call: TRBV14; cdr3_aa: ASRRTGGGRVSYNEQF
j_call: TRBJ1-1; v_call: TRBV4-1; cdr3_aa: ASSQFAEATEAF
j_call: TRBJ2-5; v_call: TRBV4-1; cdr3_aa: ASSQGRQNAETQY
j_call: TRBJ2-5; v_call: TRBV30; cdr3_aa: AWAQGLPRETQY
j_call: TRBJ1-2; v_call: TRBV21-1; cdr3_aa: ASSNSWGAHGYT
j_call: TRBJ1-2; v_call: TRBV20-1; cdr3_aa: SAIPGTGNYGYT
j_call: TRBJ1-1; v_call: TRBV29-1; cdr3_aa: SAKRIENTEAF
j_call: TRBJ2-5; v_call: TRBV18; cdr3_aa: ASSPRDRLQETQY
j_call: TRBJ2-2; v_call: TRBV10-3; cdr3_aa: AISERTPSRGELF
j_call: TRBJ1-4; v_call: TRBV20-1; cdr3_aa: SAWEALNEKLF
j_call: TRBJ2-3; v_call: TRBV10-3; cdr3_aa: AIKRASTDTQY
j_call: TRBJ1-1; v_call: TRBV29-1; cdr3_aa: SVESNTEAF
j_call: TRBJ2-1; v_call: TRBV4-3; cdr3_aa: ASSQEPSTNPLVGEQF
j_call: TRBJ1-5; v_call: TRBV7-9; cdr3_aa: ASSITGDLQPQH
j_call: TRBJ1-5; v_call: TRBV5-1; cdr3_aa: ASSLGLNQPQH
j_call: TRBJ1-2; v_call: TRBV7-9; cdr3_aa: ASSAGQTDGYT
j_call: TRBJ2-1; v_call: TRBV29-1; cdr3_aa: SALYYNEQF
j_call: TRBJ1-1; v_call: TRBV29-1; cdr3_aa: SGSPSRGMGAF
j_call: TRBJ2-3; v_call: TRBV25-1; cdr3_aa: ASSEWDHTDTQY
j_call: TRBJ2-2; v_call: TRBV20-1; cdr3_aa: SATDRRELF
j_call: TRBJ2-7; v_call: TRBV11-2; cdr3_aa: ASSLALSGEQFPYEQY
j_call: TRBJ2-2; v_call: TRBV5-6; cdr3_aa: ASRMSGTGSIGRLF
j_call: TRBJ1-1; v_call: TRBV6-1; cdr3_aa: ASSARTEREAF
j_call: TRBJ1-4; v_call: TRBV4-3; cdr3_aa: ASSQESGQGNEKLF
j_call: TRBJ1-4; v_call: TRBV3-1; cdr3_aa: ASSQKTAGNEKLF
j_call: TRBJ2-7; v_call: TRBV2; cdr3_aa: ASSEVKGYEQY
j_call: TRBJ2-1; v_call: TRBV2; cdr3_aa: ASTLLSRTSYNEQF
j_call: TRBJ2-1; v_call: TRBV6-2/TRBV6-3; cdr3_aa: ASSPPGRTNEQF
j_call: TRBJ2-7; v_call: TRBV28; cdr3_aa: ASSFSGGANEQY
j_call: TRBJ2-5; v_call: TRBV9; cdr3_aa: ASSVQDSIQETQY
j_call: TRBJ2-5; v_call: TRBV12-5; cdr3_aa: ASGGTGGEETQY
j_call: TRBJ1-2; v_call: TRBV19; cdr3_aa: ATVDRPHGYT
j_call: TRBJ2-2; v_call: TRBV28; cdr3_aa: ASSATGPGELF
j_call: TRBJ1-1; v_call: TRBV30; cdr3_aa: AWSWGGMNTEAF
j_call: TRBJ1-5; v_call: TRBV15; cdr3_aa: ATSRDSGTQPQH
j_call: TRBJ1-1; v_call: TRBV5-8; cdr3_aa: ASSLDPHWNTEAF
j_call: TRBJ1-4; v_call: TRBV3-1; cdr3_aa: ASSQGPGGKLF
j_call: TRBJ2-1; v_call: TRBV20-1; cdr3_aa: SARALHRERTPSYNEQF